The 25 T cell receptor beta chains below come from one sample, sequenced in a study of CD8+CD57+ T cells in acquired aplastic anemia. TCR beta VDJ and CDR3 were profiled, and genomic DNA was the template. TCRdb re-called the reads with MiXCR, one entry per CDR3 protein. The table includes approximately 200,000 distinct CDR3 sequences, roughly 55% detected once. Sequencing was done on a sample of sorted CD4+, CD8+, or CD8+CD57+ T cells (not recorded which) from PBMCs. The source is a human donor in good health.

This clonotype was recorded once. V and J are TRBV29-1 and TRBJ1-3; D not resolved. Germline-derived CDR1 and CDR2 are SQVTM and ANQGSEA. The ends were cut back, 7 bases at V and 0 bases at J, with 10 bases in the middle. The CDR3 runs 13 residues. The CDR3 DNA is TGCAGCGGAATAGCAGGCTCTGGAAACACCATATATTTT. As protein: CSGIAGSGNTIYF.

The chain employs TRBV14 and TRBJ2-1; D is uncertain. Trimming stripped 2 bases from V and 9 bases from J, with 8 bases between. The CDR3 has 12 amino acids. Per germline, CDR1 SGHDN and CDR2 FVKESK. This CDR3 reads CASSQLLGEQFF. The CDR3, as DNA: TGTGCCAGCAGCCAACTCCTCGGTGAGCAGTTCTTC.

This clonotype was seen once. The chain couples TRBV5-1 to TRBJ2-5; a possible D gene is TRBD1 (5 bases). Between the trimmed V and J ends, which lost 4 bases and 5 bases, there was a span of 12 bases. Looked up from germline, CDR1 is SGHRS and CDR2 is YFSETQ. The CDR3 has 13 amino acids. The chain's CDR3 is CASSLGEFETQYF. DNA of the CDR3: TGCGCCAGCAGCCTAGGGGAATTTGAGACCCAGTACTTC.

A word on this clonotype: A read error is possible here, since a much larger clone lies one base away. The CDR3 protein is CASSCSGETYEQYF. DNA for the CDR3: TGTGCCAGCAGTTGTTCGGGGGAAACCTACGAGCAGTACTTC. V usage is TRBV2 and J usage is TRBJ2-7, with a weak D call TRBD2 (6 bases). The CDR3 totals 14 residues. The germline V gene encodes CDR1 SNHLY and CDR2 FYNNEI. V dropped 5 bases and J dropped 2 bases, with 13 bases sitting between them.

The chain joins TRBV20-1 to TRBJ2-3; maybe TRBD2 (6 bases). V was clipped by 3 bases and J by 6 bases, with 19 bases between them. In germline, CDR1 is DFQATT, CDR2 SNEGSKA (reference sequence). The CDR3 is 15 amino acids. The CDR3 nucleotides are TGCAGTGCTAGGGCCGGGCTAGCGACGATGGATACGCAGTATTTT. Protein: CSARAGLATMDTQYF.

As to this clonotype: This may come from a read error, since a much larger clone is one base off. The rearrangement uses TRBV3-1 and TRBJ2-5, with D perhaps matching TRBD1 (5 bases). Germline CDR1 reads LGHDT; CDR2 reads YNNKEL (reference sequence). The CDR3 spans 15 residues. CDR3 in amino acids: CASSQVRQLQETQHF. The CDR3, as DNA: TGTGCCAGCAGCCAAGTCCGACAGCTCCAAGAGACCCAGCACTTC.

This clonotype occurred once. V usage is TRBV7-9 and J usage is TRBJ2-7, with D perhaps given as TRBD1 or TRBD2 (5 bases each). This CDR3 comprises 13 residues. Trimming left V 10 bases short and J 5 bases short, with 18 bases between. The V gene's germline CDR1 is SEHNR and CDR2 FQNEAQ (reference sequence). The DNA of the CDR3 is TGTGCCAACTTGGACTTTCCACAGGACGAGCAGTACTTC. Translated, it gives CANLDFPQDEQYF.

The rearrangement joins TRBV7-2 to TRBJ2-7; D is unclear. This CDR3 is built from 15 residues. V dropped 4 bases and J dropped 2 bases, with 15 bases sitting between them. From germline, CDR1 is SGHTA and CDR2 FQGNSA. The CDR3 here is CASSSQTGSAYEQYF. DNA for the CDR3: TGTGCCAGCAGCTCGCAGACGGGTTCCGCCTACGAGCAGTACTTC.

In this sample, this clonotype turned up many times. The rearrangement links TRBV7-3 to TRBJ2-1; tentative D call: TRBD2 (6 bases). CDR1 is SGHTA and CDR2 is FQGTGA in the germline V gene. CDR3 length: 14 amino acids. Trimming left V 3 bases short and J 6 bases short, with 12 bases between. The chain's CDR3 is CASSFGDGSNEQFF. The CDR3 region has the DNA TGTGCCAGCAGCTTCGGGGACGGGAGCAATGAGCAGTTCTTC.

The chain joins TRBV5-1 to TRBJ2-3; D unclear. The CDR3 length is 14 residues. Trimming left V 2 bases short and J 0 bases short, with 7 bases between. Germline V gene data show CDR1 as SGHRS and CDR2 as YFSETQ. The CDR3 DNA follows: TGCGCCAGCAGCTTTGTGACTAGCACAGATACGCAGTATTTT. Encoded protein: CASSFVTSTDTQYF.

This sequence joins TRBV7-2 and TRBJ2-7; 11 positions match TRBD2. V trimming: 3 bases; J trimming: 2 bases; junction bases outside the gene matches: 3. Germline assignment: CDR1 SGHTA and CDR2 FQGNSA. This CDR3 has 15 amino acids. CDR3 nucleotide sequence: TGTGCCAGCAGCTTTCCGGGACTAGCGGCCTACGAGCAGTACTTC. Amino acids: CASSFPGLAAYEQYF.

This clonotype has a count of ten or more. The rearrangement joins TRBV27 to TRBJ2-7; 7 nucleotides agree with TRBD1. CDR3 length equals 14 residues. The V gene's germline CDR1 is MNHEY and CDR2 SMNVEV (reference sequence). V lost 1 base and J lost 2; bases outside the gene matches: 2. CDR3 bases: TGTGCCAGCAGTTTATTTGGACAGGCCTACGAGCAGTACTTC. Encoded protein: CASSLFGQAYEQYF.

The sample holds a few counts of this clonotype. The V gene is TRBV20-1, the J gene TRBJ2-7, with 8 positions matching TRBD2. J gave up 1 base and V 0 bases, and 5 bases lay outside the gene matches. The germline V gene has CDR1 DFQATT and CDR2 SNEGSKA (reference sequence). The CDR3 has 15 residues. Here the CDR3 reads CSARDWAGGSYEQYF. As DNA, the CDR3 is TGCAGTGCTAGAGATTGGGCGGGAGGTTCCTACGAGCAGTACTTC.

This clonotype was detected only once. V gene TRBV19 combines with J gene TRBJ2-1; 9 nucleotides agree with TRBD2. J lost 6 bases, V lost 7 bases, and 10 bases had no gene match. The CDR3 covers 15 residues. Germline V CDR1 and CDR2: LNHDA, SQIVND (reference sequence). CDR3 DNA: TGTGCCAGTACTCCCGCGGGAGGGTCCGGCAATGAGCAGTTCTTC. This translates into CASTPAGGSGNEQFF.

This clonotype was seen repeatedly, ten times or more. In nucleotides, the CDR3 is TGTGCCTCCACGGGGACAGGGGGCTACAATGAGCAGTTCTTC. The encoded protein is CASTGTGGYNEQFF. The chain carries TRBV6-5 and TRBJ2-1; 11 bases are a match to TRBD1. Per germline, CDR1 MNHEY and CDR2 SVGAGI. The CDR3 covers 14 residues. Trimming at V came to 11 bases and at J to 3 bases, leaving 6 bases not matched to a gene.

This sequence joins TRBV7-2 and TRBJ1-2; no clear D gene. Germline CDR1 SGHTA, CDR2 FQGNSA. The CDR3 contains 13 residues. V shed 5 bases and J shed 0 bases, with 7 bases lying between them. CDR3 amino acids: CASSEQPNYGYTF. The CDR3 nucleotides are TGTGCCAGCAGCGAGCAGCCTAACTATGGCTACACCTTC.

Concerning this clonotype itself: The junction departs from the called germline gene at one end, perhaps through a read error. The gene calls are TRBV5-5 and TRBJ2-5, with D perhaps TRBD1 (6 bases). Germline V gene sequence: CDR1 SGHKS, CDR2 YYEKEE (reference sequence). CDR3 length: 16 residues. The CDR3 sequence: CASSPRQEWDHETQYF. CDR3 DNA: TGTGCCAGCAGCCCACGACAGGAGTGGGACCATGAGACCCAGTACTTC. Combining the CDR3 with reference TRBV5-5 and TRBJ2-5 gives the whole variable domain DAGVTQSPTHLIKTRGQQVTLRCSPISGHKSVSWYQQVLGQGPQFIFQYYEKEERGRGNFPDRFSARQFPNYSSELNVNALLLGDSALYLCASSPRQEWDHETQYFGPGTRLLVL.

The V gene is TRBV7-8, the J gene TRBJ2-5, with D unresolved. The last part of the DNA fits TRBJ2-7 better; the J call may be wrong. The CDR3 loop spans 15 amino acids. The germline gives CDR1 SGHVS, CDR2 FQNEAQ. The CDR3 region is CASKPRGVSSYEQYF. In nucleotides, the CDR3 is TGTGCCAGCAAGCCTCGAGGAGTGAGCTCCTACGAGCAGTACTTC.

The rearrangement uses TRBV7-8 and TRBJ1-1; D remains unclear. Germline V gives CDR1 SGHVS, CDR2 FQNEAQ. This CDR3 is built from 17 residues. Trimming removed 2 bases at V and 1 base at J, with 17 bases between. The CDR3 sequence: CASSLMEQPDANTEAFF. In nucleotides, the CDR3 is TGTGCCAGCAGCTTAATGGAACAGCCAGATGCGAACACTGAAGCTTTCTTT. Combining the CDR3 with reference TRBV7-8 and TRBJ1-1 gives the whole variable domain GAGVSQSPRYKVAKRGQDVALRCDPISGHVSLFWYQQALGQGPEFLTYFQNEAQLDKSGLPSDRFFAERPEGSVSTLKIQRTQQEDSAVYLCASSLMEQPDANTEAFFGQGTRLTVV.

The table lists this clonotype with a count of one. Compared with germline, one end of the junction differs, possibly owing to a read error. Here the CDR3 reads CATSDQKGQGFEQHF. CDR3 coding DNA: TGTGCCACCAGTGATCAAAAGGGACAGGGCTTCGAGCAGCACTTC. The chain has TRBV24-1 and TRBJ2-7; the match to TRBD1 covers 9 bases. The CDR3 spans 15 residues. Per germline, CDR1 KGHDR and CDR2 SFDVKD.

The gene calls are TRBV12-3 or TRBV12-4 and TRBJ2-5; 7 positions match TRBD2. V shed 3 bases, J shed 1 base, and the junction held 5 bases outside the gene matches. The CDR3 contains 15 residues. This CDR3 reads CASSFYGRVQETQYF. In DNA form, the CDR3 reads TGTGCCAGCAGTTTCTATGGGAGGGTCCAAGAGACCCAGTACTTC.

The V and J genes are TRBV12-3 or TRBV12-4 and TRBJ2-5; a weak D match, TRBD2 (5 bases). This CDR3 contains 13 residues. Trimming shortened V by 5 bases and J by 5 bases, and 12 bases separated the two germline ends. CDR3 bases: TGTGCCAGCAGTCCGTGGAGGAGCGAGACCCAGTACTTC. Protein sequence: CASSPWRSETQYF.

The DNA for the CDR3 is TGTGCCAGCAGCGTAGCTCAGGGCGAGCAGTACTTC. Its translation: CASSVAQGEQYF. The chain uses TRBV9 and TRBJ2-7; TRBD1 might be the D (5 bases). This CDR3 region has 12 residues. Germline CDR1 and CDR2: SGDLS and YYNGEE. Trimming cost V 0 bases and J 6 bases, with 7 bases left between them.

CDR3 nucleotides: TGTGCCAGCAGTGGGCCTAGTAGAGACAATGAGCAGTTCTTC. Protein sequence: CASSGPSRDNEQFF. The chain joins TRBV2 to TRBJ2-1; D is uncertain. V lost 4 bases and J 5 bases, leaving 12 bases between the germline ends. The CDR3 consists of 14 residues. Germline-derived CDR1 and CDR2 are SNHLY and FYNNEI.

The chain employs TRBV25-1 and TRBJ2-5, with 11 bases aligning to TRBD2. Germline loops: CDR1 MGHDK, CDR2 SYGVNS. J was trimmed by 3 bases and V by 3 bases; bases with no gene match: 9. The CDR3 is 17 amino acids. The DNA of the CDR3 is TGTGCCAGCAGTGACCCAAGACTAGCGGGGAACGAAGAGACCCAGTACTTC. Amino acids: CASSDPRLAGNEETQYF.